The present entry profiles one T cell receptor (beta chain) with its context. This sample is drawn from a study of patients and donors after allogeneic stem cell transplantation. Germline values: CDR1 MNHEY, CDR2 SVGEGT. V was cut by 4 bases and J by 4 bases, with 7 bases left in between. The CDR3 runs 12 residues. One entry per CDR3 protein, called by TCRdb with MiXCR from the RT-PCR reads. The sample records about 72,000 distinct CDR3 sequences, around a quarter being singletons. Sequencing was done on a sample of blood, either unsorted or a sorted T cell fraction (not recorded which). The chain combines TRBV6-2 or TRBV6-3 with TRBJ1-2; no firm D call. This sequence originates from a human donor who was either an allogeneic HSCT recipient or a stem cell or donor lymphocyte infusion donor (not recorded which). It is not recorded whose cells these are; they may come from a transplant donor. The DNA of the CDR3 is TGTGCCAGCAGTTCCCAGGTCTATGGCTACACCTTC. Its translation: CASSSQVYGYTF.